What follows describes a single T cell receptor (beta chain). The data are from a study of shared clonotypes between healthy human individuals. The protocol was immunoSEQ multiplex PCR, while the TCRdb copy is restricted to in-frame clones and leaves out a portion. Counted here are fewer than 600,000 clones, approximately 79% occurring once; the ten biggest clones make up roughly 13%. Germline loops: CDR1 SNHLY, CDR2 FYNNEI. The CDR3 has 13 residues. V lost 7 bases to trimming and J lost 7 bases, with 16 bases between them. The receptor was isolated from a woman aged 40 to 50 in good health. Some clones in this sample may be carry-over from other donors' samples. The chain uses TRBV2 and TRBJ2-5, with D maybe TRBD2 (5 bases). The sequencing sample was made of PBMCs. CDR3 DNA: TGTGCCAGCATCCCTAGCATCGACACGACCCAGTACTTC. Its protein product is CASIPSIDTTQYF. The whole variable domain, filled in from reference TRBV2 and TRBJ2-5, reads EPEVTQTPSHQVTQMGQEVILRCVPISNHLYFYWYRQILGQKVEFLVSFYNNEISEKSEIFDDQFSVERPDGSNFTLKIRSTKLEDSAMYFCASIPSIDTTQYFGPGTRLLVL.